The clone carrying this TCR beta chain was seen only a few times. The data derive from a study of blood T cell repertoires in COVID-19. Across the whole study: There were acute and convalescent COVID-19 samples, and they came from the United States, Italy and Spain. T cells, B-cell-depleted T cells, or PBMCs provided the cDNA or gDNA that served as material.

Clones were read by immunoSEQ multiplex PCR, and TCRdb kept only the in-frame ones, dropping some. Among fewer than 200,000 clones, approximately 86% were seen once, and the ten largest hold about a sixth. This CDR3 comprises 13 residues. Germline values: CDR1 LNHDA, CDR2 SQIVND (reference sequence). Trimming removed 1 base from V and 6 bases from J, with 10 bases in between. Two negative PCRs, clearance, or symptom resolution had been documented for recovered Cohort 3 donors. This clonotype originated in a man in his 60s who had recovered from COVID-19. Material for sequencing was PBMCs or T cells enriched from blood (not recorded which). V gene TRBV19 combines with J gene TRBJ2-7; a possible D gene is TRBD2 (7 bases). CDR3 coding DNA: TGTGCCAGTAGTATAGGGGGAGGGGGCGAGCAGTACTTC. It is translated as CASSIGGGGEQYF. The entire variable domain, with the rest obtained from reference TRBV19 and TRBJ2-7, is as follows: DGGITQSPKYLFRKEGQNVTLSCEQNLNHDAMYWYRQDPGQGLRLIYYSQIVNDFQKGDIAEGYSVSREKKESFPLTVTSAQKNPTAFYLCASSIGGGGEQYFGPGTRLTVT.